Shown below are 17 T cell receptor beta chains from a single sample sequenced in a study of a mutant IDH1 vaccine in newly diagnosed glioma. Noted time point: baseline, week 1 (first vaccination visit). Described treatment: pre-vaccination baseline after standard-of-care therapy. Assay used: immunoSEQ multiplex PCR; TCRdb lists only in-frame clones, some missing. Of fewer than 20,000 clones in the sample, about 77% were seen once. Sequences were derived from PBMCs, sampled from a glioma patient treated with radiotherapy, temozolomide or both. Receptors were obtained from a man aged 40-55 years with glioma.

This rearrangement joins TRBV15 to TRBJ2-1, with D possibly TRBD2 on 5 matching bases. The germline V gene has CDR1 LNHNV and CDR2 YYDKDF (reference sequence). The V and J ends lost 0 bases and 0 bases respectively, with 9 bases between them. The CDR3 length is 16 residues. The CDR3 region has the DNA TGTGCCACCAGCAGAGAGAGCGGAACCTCCTACAATGAGCAGTTCTTC. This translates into CATSRESGTSYNEQFF.

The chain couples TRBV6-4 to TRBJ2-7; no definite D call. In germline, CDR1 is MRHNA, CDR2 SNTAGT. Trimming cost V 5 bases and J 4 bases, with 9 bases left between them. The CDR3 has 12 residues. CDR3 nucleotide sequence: TGTGCCAGCAGTTTGAGAGAATACGAGCAGTACGTC. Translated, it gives CASSLREYEQYV.

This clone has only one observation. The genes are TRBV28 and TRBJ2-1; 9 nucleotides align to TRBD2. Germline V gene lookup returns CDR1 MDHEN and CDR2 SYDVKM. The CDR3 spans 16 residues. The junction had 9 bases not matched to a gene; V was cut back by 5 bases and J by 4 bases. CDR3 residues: CASSTQREDRYNEQFF. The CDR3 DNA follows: TGTGCCAGCAGTACCCAGCGGGAGGATCGTTACAATGAGCAGTTCTTC.

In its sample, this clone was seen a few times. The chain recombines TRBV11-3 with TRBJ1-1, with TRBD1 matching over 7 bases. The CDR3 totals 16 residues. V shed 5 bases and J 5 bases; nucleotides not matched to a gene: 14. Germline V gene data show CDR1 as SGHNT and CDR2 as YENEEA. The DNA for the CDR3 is TGTGCCAGCAGCCCACGGAAGAACAGGGGTAGGACTGAAGCTTTCTTT. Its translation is CASSPRKNRGRTEAFF.

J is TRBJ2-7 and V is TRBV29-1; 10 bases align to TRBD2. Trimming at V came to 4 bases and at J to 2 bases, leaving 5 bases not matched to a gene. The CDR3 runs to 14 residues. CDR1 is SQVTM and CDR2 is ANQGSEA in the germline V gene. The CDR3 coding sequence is TGCAGCGTTGGGGGACTAGCGAGAGCCTACGAGCAGTACTTC. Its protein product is CSVGGLARAYEQYF.

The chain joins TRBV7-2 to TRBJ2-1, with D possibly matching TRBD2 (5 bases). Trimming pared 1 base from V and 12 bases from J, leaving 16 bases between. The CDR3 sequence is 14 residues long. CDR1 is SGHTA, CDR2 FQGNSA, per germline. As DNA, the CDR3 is TGTGCCAGCAGCTTAGACGTCACGAGCGGAGTGCAGTTCTTC. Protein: CASSLDVTSGVQFF.

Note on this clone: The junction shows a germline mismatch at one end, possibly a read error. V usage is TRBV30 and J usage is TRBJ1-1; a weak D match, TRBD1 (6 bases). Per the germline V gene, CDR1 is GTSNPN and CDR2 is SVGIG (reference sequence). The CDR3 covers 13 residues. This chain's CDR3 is CTWREQGYTEAFF. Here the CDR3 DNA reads TGTACCTGGAGGGAACAGGGCTACACTGAAGCTTTCTTT.

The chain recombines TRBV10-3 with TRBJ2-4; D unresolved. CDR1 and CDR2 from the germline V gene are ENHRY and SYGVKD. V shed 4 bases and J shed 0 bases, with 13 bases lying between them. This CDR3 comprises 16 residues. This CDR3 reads CAISAQGTQAKNIQYF. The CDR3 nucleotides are TGTGCCATCAGTGCCCAAGGTACCCAAGCCAAAAACATTCAGTACTTC.

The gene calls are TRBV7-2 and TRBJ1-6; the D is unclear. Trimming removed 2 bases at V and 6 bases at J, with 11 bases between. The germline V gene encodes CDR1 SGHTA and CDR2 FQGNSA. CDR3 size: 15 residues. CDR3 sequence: CASSLLPSANSPLHF. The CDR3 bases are TGTGCCAGCAGCTTACTCCCCTCTGCTAATTCACCCCTCCACTTT.

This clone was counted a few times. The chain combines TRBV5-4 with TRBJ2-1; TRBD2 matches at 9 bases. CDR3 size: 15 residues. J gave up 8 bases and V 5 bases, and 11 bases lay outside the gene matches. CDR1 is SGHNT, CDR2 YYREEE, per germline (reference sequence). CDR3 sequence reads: CASRVGGRALDEQFF. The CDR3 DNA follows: TGTGCCAGCAGGGTCGGCGGGAGGGCCCTTGATGAGCAGTTCTTC.

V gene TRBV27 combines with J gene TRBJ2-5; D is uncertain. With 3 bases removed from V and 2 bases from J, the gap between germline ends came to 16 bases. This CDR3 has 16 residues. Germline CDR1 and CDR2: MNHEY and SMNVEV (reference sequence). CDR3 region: CASSLTVNALQETQYF. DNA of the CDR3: TGTGCCAGCAGTTTGACCGTGAATGCCCTACAAGAGACCCAGTACTTC.

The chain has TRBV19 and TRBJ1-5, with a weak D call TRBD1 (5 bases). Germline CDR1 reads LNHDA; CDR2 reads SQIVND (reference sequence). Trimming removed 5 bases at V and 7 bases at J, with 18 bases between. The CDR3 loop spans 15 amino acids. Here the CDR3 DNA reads TGTGCCAGTAGTGCCCAGATGGACACATGGCAGCCCCAGCATTTT. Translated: CASSAQMDTWQPQHF.

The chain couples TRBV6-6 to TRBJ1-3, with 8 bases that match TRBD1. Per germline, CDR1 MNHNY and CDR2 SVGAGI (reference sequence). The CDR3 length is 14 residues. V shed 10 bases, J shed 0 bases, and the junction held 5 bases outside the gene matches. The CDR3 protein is CATGTGSSGNTIYF. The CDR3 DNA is TGTGCCACGGGGACAGGAAGCTCTGGAAACACCATATATTTT.

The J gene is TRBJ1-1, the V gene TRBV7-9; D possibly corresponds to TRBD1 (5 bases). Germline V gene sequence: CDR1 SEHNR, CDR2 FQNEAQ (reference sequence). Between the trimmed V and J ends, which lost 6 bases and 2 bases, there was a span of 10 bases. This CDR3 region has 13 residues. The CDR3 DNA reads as TGTGCCAGCAGGGGGGTGGGCAACACTGAAGCTTTCTTT. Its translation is CASRGVGNTEAFF.

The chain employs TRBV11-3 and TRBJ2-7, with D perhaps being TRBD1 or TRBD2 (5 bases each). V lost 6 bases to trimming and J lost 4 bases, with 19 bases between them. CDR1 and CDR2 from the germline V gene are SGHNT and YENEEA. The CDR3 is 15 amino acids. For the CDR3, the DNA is TGTGCCAGCAGAGCCGAATCGGGGCCGGAATACGAGCAGTACGTC. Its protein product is CASRAESGPEYEQYV.

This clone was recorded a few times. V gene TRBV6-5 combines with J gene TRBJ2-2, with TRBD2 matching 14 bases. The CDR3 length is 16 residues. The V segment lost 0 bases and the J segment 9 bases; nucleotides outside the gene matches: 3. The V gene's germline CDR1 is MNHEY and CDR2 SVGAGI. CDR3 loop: CASSYSRLAGGWELFF. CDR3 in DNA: TGTGCCAGCAGTTACTCGAGACTAGCGGGAGGGTGGGAGCTGTTTTTT.

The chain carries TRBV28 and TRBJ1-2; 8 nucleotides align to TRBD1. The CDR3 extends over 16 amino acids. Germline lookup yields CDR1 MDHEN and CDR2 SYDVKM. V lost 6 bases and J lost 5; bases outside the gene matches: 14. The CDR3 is CASSPGQGALSYGYTF. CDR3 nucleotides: TGTGCCAGCAGCCCAGGGCAGGGGGCGCTTAGTTATGGCTACACCTTC.